These T cell receptor beta chains were read from a single sample in a study of T cell repertoires in cytomegalovirus infection. TCRdb recomputed calls from the reads with MiXCR, one row per CDR3 protein. Found here are about 920,000 distinct CDR3 sequences, around 30% of them singletons; the top ten hold about an eighth. What these receptors recognize is not known. Sequences were derived from cultured CD8+ T cells from PBMCs, sampled from culture after CMV antigen stimulation. All receptors derive from a human donor in good health (CMV status not recorded). Some clones in this sample may be carry-over from other donors' samples. The CDR3 runs from the conserved cysteine through the conserved F or W. Fields, in order: D gene, clone size, J gene, V gene, CDR3 protein, CDR3 DNA. A D gene is named only where the DNA matches it firmly. Some rows have no size entry. The others give once, few or many, or a class for an expanded clone.

- | few | TRBJ2-5 | TRBV12-3/TRBV12-4 | CASSRTQRQETQYF | TGTGCCAGCAGTCGGACACAACGCCAAGAGACCCAGTACTTC
TRBD1 | few | TRBJ2-6 | TRBV6-6 | CASKQEGQGGAGANVLTF | TGTGCCAGCAAACAGGAGGGACAGGGGGGTGCTGGGGCCAACGTCCTGACTTTC
TRBD1 | - | TRBJ2-5 | TRBV27 | CASSGIQGSQETQYF | TGTGCCAGCAGTGGCATACAGGGGAGCCAAGAGACCCAGTACTTC
- | many | TRBJ2-1 | TRBV7-8 | CASSLSIRGGIYNEQFF | TGTGCCAGCAGCTTAAGCATAAGGGGGGGAATCTACAATGAGCAGTTCTTC
TRBD1 | - | TRBJ1-3 | TRBV6-6 | CASNQISGTGNFYSGNTIYF | TGTGCCAGCAACCAAATCTCCGGGACAGGGAACTTTTACTCTGGAAACACCATATATTTT
TRBD1 | - | TRBJ1-5 | TRBV19 | CASSVRQGYQPQHF | TGTGCCAGTAGTGTTCGACAGGGGTATCAGCCCCAGCATTTT
- | few | TRBJ1-4 | TRBV7-9 | CASSLALRQRPNEKLFF | TGTGCCAGCAGCTTAGCCCTACGACAGCGCCCAAATGAAAAACTGTTTTTT
TRBD1 | - | TRBJ2-1 | TRBV6-2/TRBV6-3 | CASTQDRYGDEQFF | TGTGCCAGCACCCAGGACAGGTATGGAGATGAGCAGTTCTTC
TRBD1 | few | TRBJ2-7 | TRBV4-1 | CASSQIAGTVSYEQYF | TGCGCCAGCAGCCAAATCGCCGGGACAGTCTCCTACGAGCAGTACTTC
- | - | TRBJ1-1 | TRBV29-1 | CSVQTVTGTEAFF | TGCAGCGTGCAGACAGTCACGGGCACTGAAGCTTTCTTT
TRBD1 | few | TRBJ2-3 | TRBV15 | CATSRDPQGVTDTQYF | TGTGCCACCAGCAGAGATCCTCAGGGGGTAACAGATACGCAGTATTTT
- | few | TRBJ2-1 | TRBV11-3 | CASSLVSGPPHNEQFF | TGTGCCAGCAGCTTAGTGAGTGGGCCCCCACACAATGAGCAGTTCTTC
- | few | TRBJ1-2 | TRBV7-9 | CASSFPGGGANYGYTF | TGTGCCAGCAGTTTCCCCGGAGGAGGGGCGAACTATGGCTACACCTTC
- | - | TRBJ2-1 | TRBV9 | CASSVGHIGVGEQFF | TGTGCCAGCAGCGTAGGTCATATTGGGGTGGGTGAGCAGTTCTTC
- | once | TRBJ1-1 | TRBV19 | CASSDTLNTEAFF | TGTGCCAGTAGTGATACACTCAACACTGAAGCTTTCTTT
- | few | TRBJ1-1 | TRBV28 | CASSWSLQGGNTEAFF | TGTGCCAGCAGTTGGTCATTACAGGGAGGGAACACTGAAGCTTTCTTT
- | - | TRBJ1-1 | TRBV20-1 | CSARGEGHTEAFF | TGCAGTGCTAGGGGCGAGGGCCACACTGAAGCTTTCTTT
- | - | TRBJ2-2 | TRBV6-5 | CASSYSSRRQGLNTGELFF | TGTGCCAGCAGTTACTCGAGCCGCAGGCAGGGGCTGAACACCGGGGAGCTGTTTTTT
- | - | TRBJ1-1 | TRBV19 | CASSIETGNTEAFF | TGTGCCAGTAGTATCGAGACAGGGAACACTGAAGCTTTCTTT
TRBD1 | few | TRBJ1-4 | TRBV7-9 | CASSGQGREKLFF | TGTGCCAGCAGCGGACAGGGTCGCGAAAAACTGTTTTTT
- | - | TRBJ1-5 | TRBV27 | CASSLYYRDNQPQHF | TGTGCCAGCAGTTTATATTACAGGGACAATCAGCCCCAGCATTTT
TRBD1 | few | TRBJ2-7 | TRBV28 | CASSSGTGAYSYEQYF | TGTGCCAGCAGTTCAGGGACAGGGGCCTACTCCTACGAGCAGTACTTC
- | many | TRBJ2-3 | TRBV12-3/TRBV12-4 | CASSPVGVLETSTDTQYF | TGTGCCAGCAGTCCAGTGGGCGTTCTAGAGACTAGCACAGATACGCAGTATTTT
- | - | TRBJ1-5 | TRBV7-9 | CASSPTDRINQPQHF | TGTGCCAGCAGCCCAACCGACAGGATAAATCAGCCCCAGCATTTT
- | few | TRBJ1-1 | TRBV19 | CASSMGVGTEAFF | TGTGCCAGTAGTATGGGGGTGGGCACTGAAGCTTTCTTT
- | few | TRBJ2-3 | TRBV7-9 | CASSRRGRADTQYF | TGTGCCAGCAGCCGCAGGGGCAGGGCAGATACGCAGTATTTT
TRBD1 | - | TRBJ2-3 | TRBV6-1 | CASSLDREYF | TGTGCCAGCAGCCTGGACAGGGAGTATTTT
- | - | TRBJ2-4 | TRBV28 | CASSSPTTSKNIQYF | TGTGCCAGCAGTTCCCCGACTACCTCCAAAAACATTCAGTACTTC
TRBD2 | - | TRBJ2-1 | TRBV7-9 | CASSLERGGSSYNEQFF | TGTGCCAGCAGCTTGGAGCGGGGGGGGAGCTCCTACAATGAGCAGTTCTTC
TRBD1 | - | TRBJ1-2 | TRBV27 | CASSLSGQNYGYTF | TGTGCCAGCAGTTTATCGGGACAGAACTATGGCTACACCTTC
- | many | TRBJ2-1 | TRBV7-8 | CASSLVGASSYNEQFF | TGTGCCAGCAGCTTAGTAGGGGCTAGCTCCTACAATGAGCAGTTCTTC
- | - | TRBJ2-3 | TRBV5-1 | CASTLRPFTDTQYF | TGCGCCAGCACCCTGAGGCCCTTCACAGATACGCAGTATTTT
TRBD1 | few | TRBJ2-7 | TRBV5-5 | CASSLTGTGHSYEQYF | TGTGCCAGCAGCCTTACCGGGACAGGACATTCCTACGAGCAGTACTTC
- | - | TRBJ2-1 | TRBV20-1 | CSARDLGRAHYHNEQFF | TGCAGTGCTAGAGATCTGGGTAGAGCCCACTACCACAATGAGCAGTTCTTC
- | - | TRBJ1-2 | TRBV27 | CASSTDSALTF | TGTGCCAGCAGTACGGACTCGGCTCTGACCTTC
- | few | TRBJ1-2 | TRBV27 | CASSLLSTGKGPNYGYTF | TGTGCCAGCAGTTTATTATCGACAGGCAAGGGTCCTAACTATGGCTACACCTTC
TRBD1 | - | TRBJ2-1 | TRBV28 | CASLRTGNVNEQFF | TGTGCCAGCCTCCGGACAGGGAACGTCAATGAGCAGTTCTTC